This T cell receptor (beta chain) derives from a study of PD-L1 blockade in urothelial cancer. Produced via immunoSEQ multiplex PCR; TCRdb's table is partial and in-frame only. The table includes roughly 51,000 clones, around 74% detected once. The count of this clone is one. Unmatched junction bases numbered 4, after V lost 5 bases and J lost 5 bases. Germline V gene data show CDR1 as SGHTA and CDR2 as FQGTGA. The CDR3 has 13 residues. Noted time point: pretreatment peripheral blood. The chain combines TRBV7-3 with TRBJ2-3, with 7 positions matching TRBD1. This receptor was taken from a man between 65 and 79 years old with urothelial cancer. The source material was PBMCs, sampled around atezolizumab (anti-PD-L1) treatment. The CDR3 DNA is TGTGCCAGCAGCGTAGACAGGGAAGATACGCAGTATTTT. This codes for CASSVDREDTQYF.